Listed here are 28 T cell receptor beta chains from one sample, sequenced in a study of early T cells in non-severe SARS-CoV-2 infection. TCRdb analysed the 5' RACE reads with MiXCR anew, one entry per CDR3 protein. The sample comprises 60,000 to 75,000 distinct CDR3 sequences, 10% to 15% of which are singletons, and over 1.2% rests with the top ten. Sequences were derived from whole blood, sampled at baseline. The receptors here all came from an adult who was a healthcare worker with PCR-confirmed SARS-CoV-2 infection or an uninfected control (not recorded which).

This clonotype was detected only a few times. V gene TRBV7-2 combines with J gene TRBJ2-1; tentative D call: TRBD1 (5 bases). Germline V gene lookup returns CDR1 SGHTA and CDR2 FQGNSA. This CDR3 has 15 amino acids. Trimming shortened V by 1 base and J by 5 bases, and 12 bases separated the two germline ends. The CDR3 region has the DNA TGTGCCAGCAGCTTAGAGACAGCCCGCCACAATGAGCAGTTCTTC. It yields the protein CASSLETARHNEQFF.

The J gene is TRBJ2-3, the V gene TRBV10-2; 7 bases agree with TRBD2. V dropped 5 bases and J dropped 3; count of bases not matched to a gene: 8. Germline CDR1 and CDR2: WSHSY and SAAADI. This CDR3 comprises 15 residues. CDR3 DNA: TGCGCCAGCAGTCTAGCGGAAGTGGGGACAGATACGCAGTATTTT. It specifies CASSLAEVGTDTQYF.

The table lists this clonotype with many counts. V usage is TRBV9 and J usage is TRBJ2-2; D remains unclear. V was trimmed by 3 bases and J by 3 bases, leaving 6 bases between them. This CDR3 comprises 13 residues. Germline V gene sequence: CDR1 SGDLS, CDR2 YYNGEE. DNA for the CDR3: TGTGCCAGCAGCGCATGGGACACCGGGGAGCTGTTTTTT. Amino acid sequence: CASSAWDTGELFF. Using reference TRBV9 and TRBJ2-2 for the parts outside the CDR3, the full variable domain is DSGVTQTPKHLITATGQRVTLRCSPRSGDLSVYWYQQSLDQGLQFLIQYYNGEERAKGNILERFSAQQFPDLHSELNLSSLELGDSALYFCASSAWDTGELFFGEGSRLTVL.

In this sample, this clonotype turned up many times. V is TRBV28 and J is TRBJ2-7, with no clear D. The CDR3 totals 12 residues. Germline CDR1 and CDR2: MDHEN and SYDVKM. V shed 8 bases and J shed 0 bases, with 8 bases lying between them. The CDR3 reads CASGQFSYEQYF. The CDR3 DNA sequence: TGTGCCAGCGGTCAATTCTCCTACGAGCAGTACTTC.

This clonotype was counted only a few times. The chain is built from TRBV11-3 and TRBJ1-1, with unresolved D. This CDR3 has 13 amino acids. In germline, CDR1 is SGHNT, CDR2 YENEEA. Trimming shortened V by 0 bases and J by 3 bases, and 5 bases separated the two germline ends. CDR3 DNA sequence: TGTGCCAGCAGCTTAGAGGGAGACACTGAAGCTTTCTTT. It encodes CASSLEGDTEAFF.

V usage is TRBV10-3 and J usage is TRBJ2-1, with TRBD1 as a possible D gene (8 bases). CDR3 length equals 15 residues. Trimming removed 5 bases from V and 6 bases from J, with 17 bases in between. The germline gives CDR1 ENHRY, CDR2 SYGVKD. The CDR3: CAISLGQGGSNEQFF. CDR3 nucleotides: TGTGCCATCAGTCTCGGACAGGGCGGGAGCAATGAGCAGTTCTTC.

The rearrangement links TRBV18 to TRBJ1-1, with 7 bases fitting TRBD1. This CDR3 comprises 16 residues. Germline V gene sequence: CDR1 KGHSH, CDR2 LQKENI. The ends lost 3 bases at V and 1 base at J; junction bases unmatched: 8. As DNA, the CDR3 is TGTGCCAGCTCACCTTCCCAAACAGGGGAGAACACTGAAGCTTTCTTT. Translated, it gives CASSPSQTGENTEAFF.

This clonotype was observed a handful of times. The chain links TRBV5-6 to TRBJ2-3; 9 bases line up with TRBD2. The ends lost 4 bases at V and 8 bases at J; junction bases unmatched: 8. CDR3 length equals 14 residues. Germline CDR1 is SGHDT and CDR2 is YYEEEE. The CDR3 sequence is CASSPIAGDRTQYF. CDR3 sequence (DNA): TGTGCCAGCAGCCCTATAGCGGGAGATCGTACGCAGTATTTT.

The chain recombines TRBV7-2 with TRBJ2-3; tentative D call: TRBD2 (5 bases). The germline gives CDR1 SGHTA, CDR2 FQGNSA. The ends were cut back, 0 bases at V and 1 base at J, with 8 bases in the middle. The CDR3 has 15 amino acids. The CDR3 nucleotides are TGTGCCAGCAGCTTAGCGGCCGGGGGCACAGATACGCAGTATTTT. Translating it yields CASSLAAGGTDTQYF.

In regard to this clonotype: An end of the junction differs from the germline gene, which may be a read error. CDR3 protein: CASSTSGDLDTDTQCF. CDR3 DNA sequence: TGTGCCAGCAGTACGTCCGGGGACCTAGACACAGATACGCAGTGTTTT. The J gene is TRBJ2-3, the V gene TRBV6-5; D possibly matches TRBD1 or TRBD2 (5 bases each). CDR3 length: 16 residues. CDR1 is MNHEY, CDR2 SVGAGI, per germline.

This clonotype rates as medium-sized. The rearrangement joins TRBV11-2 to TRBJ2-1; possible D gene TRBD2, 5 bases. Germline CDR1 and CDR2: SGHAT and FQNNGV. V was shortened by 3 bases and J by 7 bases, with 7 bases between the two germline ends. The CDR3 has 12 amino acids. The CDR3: CASSFRGNEQFF. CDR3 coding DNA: TGTGCCAGCAGCTTTCGGGGTAATGAGCAGTTCTTC.

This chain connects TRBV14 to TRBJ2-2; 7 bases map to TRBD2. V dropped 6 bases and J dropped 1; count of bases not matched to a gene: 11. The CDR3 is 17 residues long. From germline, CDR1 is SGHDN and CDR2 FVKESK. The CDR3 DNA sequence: TGTGCCAGCAGTCCGCTTGGAGCGGGAAAGAACACCGGGGAGCTGTTTTTT. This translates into CASSPLGAGKNTGELFF.

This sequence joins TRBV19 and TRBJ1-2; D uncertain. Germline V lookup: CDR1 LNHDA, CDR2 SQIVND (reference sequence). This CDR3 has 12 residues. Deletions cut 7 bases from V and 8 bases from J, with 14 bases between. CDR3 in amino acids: CASTPSGVGYTF. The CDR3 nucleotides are TGTGCCAGTACCCCCTCCGGGGTAGGCTACACCTTC.

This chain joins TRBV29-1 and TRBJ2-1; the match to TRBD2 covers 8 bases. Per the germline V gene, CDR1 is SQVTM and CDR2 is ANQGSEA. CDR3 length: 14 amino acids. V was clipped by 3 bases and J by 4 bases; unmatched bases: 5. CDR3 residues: CSVEGAGGYNEQFF. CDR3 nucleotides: TGCAGCGTTGAGGGGGCGGGAGGATACAATGAGCAGTTCTTC.

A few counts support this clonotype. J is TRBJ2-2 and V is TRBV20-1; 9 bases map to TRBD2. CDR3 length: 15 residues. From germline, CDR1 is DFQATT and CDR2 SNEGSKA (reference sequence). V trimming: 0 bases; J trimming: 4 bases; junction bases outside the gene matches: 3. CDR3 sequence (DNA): TGCAGTGCTAGAGAAGCGGGAGGTCCCACCGGGGAGCTGTTTTTT. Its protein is CSAREAGGPTGELFF.

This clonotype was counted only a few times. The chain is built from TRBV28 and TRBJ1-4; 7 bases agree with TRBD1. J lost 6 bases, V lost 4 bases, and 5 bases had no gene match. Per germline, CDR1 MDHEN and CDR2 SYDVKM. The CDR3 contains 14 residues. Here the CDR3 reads CASSSTGLDEKLFF. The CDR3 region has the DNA TGTGCCAGCAGTTCGACAGGGTTGGATGAAAAACTGTTTTTT.

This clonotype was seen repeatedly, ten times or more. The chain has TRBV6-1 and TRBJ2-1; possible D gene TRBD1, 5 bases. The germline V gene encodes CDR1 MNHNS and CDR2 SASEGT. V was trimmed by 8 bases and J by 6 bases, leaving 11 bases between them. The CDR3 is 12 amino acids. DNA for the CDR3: TGTGCCAGCTCCCAGGGTTCCAATGAGCAGTTCTTC. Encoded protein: CASSQGSNEQFF.

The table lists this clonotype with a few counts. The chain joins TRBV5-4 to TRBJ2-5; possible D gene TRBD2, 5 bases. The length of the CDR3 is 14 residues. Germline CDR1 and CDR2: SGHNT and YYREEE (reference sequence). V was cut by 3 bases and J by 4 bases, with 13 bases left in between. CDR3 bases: TGTGCCAGCAGCTCCGGGATGGAAAGAGAGACCCAGTACTTC. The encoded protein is CASSSGMERETQYF. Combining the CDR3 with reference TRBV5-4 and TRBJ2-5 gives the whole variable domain ETGVTQSPTHLIKTRGQQVTLRCSSQSGHNTVSWYQQALGQGPQFIFQYYREEENGRGNFPPRFSGLQFPNYSSELNVNALELDDSALYLCASSSGMERETQYFGPGTRLLVL.

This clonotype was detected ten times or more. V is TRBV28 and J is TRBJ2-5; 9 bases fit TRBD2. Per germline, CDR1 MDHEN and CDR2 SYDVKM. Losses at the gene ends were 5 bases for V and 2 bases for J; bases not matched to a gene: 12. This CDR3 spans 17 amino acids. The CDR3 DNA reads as TGTGCCAGCAGTCCGAATAGCGGGAGCCGAAGGCAAGAGACCCAGTACTTC. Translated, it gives CASSPNSGSRRQETQYF.

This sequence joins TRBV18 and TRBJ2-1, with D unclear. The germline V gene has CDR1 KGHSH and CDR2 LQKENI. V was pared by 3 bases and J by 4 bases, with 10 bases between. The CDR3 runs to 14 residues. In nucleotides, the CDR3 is TGTGCCAGCTCACCTCCGGCGGTATACAATGAGCAGTTCTTC. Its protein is CASSPPAVYNEQFF.

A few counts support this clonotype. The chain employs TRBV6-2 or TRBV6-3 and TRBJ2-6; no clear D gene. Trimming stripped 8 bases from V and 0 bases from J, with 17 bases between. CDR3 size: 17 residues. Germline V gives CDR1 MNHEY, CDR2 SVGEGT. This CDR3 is CASELRATRSGANVLTF. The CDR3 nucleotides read TGTGCCAGCGAGCTCCGGGCCACCCGCTCTGGGGCCAACGTCCTGACTTTC.

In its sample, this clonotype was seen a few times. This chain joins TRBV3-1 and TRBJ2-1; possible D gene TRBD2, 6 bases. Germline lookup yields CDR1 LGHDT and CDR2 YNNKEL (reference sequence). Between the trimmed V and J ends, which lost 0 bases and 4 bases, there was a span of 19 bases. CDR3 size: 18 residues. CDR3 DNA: TGTGCCAGCAGCCAAGATCGGAGGGGAAACCTGGGGTACAATGAGCAGTTCTTC. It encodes CASSQDRRGNLGYNEQFF.

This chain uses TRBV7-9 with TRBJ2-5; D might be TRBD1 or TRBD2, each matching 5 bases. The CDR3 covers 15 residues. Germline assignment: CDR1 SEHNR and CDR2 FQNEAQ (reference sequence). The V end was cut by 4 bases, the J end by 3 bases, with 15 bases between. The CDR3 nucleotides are TGTGCCAGCAGCTCCTTAGGAGGCAGGGAAGAGACCCAGTACTTC. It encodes CASSSLGGREETQYF.

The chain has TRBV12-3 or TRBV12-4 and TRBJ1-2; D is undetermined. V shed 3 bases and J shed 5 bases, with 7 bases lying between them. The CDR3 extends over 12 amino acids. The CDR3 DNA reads TGTGCCAGCAGTTTTGGGGTTTATGGCTACACCTTC. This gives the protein CASSFGVYGYTF.

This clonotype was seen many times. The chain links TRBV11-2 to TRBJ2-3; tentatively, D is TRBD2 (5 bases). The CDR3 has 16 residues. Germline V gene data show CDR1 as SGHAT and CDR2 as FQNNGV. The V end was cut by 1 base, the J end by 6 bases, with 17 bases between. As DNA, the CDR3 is TGTGCCAGCAGCTTAGCAAGGACTCCTCCCTGGGATACGCAGTATTTT. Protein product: CASSLARTPPWDTQYF.

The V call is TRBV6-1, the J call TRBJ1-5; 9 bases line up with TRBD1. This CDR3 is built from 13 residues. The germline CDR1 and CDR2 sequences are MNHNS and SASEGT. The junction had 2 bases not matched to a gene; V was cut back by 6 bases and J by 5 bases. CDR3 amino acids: CASSRTGDQPQHF. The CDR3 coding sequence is TGTGCCAGCAGCCGGACAGGGGATCAGCCCCAGCATTTT.

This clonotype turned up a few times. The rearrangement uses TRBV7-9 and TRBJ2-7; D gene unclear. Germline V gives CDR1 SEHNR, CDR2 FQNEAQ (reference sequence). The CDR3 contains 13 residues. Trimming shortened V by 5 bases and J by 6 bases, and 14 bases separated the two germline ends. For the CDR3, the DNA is TGTGCCAGCAGCCCCTCAAGTTCCGGCGAGCAGTACTTC. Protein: CASSPSSSGEQYF.

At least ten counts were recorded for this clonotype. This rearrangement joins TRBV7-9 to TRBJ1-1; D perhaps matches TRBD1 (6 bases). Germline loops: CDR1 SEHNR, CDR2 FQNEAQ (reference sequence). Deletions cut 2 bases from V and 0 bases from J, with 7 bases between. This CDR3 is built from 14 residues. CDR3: CASSLQGMNTEAFF. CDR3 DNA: TGTGCCAGCAGCTTACAGGGGATGAACACTGAAGCTTTCTTT.